The 15 T cell receptor beta chains reported below all come from one sample, sequenced in a study of blood T cell repertoires in COVID-19. Libraries were prepared by immunoSEQ multiplex PCR; TCRdb keeps only in-frame clonotypes and omits some of them. The table includes a few hundred thousand clones, about 83% detected once. Sequencing was done on a sample of PBMCs or T cells enriched from blood (not recorded which). The source of these receptors is a middle-aged woman who had recovered from COVID-19.

V usage is TRBV28 and J usage is TRBJ2-7; D perhaps matches TRBD1 (6 bases). The CDR3 covers 13 residues. The germline V and J ends were trimmed by 6 bases and 4 bases, with 13 bases remaining between them. CDR1 is MDHEN, CDR2 SYDVKM, per germline. CDR3 bases: TGTGCCAGCAGCCCAACAGGGCTGTACGAGCAGTACTTC. It encodes CASSPTGLYEQYF.

This CDR3 is CASSVGVSRDADTQYF. The CDR3 DNA reads TGTGCCAGCAGCGTAGGGGTGTCGCGGGACGCTGATACGCAGTATTTT. The chain couples TRBV9 to TRBJ2-3, with D maybe TRBD2 (6 bases). Trimming cost V 0 bases and J 6 bases, with 17 bases left between them. Germline loops: CDR1 SGDLS, CDR2 YYNGEE. This CDR3 has 16 amino acids.

The chain recombines TRBV3-1 (or the pseudogene TRBV3-2) with TRBJ2-3, with TRBD2 matching 9 bases. Germline loops: CDR1 LGHDT, CDR2 YNNKEL (reference sequence). The CDR3 spans 15 residues. The V and J ends lost 1 base and 2 bases, in that order; junction bases with no gene match: 1. The CDR3 DNA follows: TGTGCCAGCAGCCAAGGACTAGCGGTCACAGATACGCAGTATTTT. Its protein product is CASSQGLAVTDTQYF.

The chain recombines TRBV10-2 with TRBJ2-2, with D possibly TRBD1 on 5 matching bases. This CDR3 has 11 amino acids. Germline CDR1 and CDR2: WSHSY and SAAADI. V gave up 11 bases and J gave up 7 bases, with 11 bases separating them. DNA for the CDR3: TGCGCCTCCACCCAGGGCGGGGAGCTGTTTTTT. Protein product: CASTQGGELFF.

V usage is TRBV4-1 and J usage is TRBJ1-2; a weak D match, TRBD1 (5 bases). The V gene lost 3 bases and the J gene lost 3 bases, with 14 bases spanning the gap. Germline values: CDR1 MGHRA, CDR2 YSYEKL. The CDR3 runs to 15 residues. The CDR3 spells CASSQAPPGYYGYTF. CDR3 nucleotides: TGCGCCAGCAGCCAGGCTCCTCCAGGGTACTATGGCTACACCTTC.

This sequence joins TRBV10-3 and TRBJ2-3, with D perhaps matching TRBD2 (6 bases). CDR1 ENHRY and CDR2 SYGVKD come from the germline V gene. CDR3 length: 14 residues. With 8 bases removed from V and 7 bases from J, the gap between germline ends came to 19 bases. In DNA, the CDR3 is TGTGCCATCTCGCAGGGACTTGCTTCAAATACGCAGTATTTT. Its translation: CAISQGLASNTQYF.

J is TRBJ1-2 and V is TRBV28; D gene ambiguous. There are 15 residues in the CDR3. Germline CDR1 MDHEN, CDR2 SYDVKM. Trimming stripped 3 bases from V and 4 bases from J, with 15 bases between. CDR3: CASSLGGRATYGYTF. As DNA, the CDR3 is TGTGCCAGCAGTTTGGGAGGGAGGGCGACCTATGGCTACACCTTC.

This sequence joins TRBV12-2 and TRBJ2-7; TRBD2 is the table's D call and was not checked against the DNA. TRBV12-2 is described as a pseudogene. The CDR3 runs 16 residues. CDR3 loop: CASRLVSTGRLYEQYV. CDR3 nucleotide sequence: TGTGCAAGTCGCTTAGTGTCTACGGGGAGGCTCTACGAGCAGTACGTC.

The J gene is TRBJ2-7, the V gene TRBV19, with D possibly TRBD1 on 6 matching bases. This CDR3 is 13 amino acids long. Looked up from germline, CDR1 is LNHDA and CDR2 is SQIVND (reference sequence). The V end was cut by 6 bases, the J end by 6 bases, with 15 bases between. The CDR3 DNA follows: TGTGCCAGTAGCCAGGACAGCTGGGGCGAGCAGTACTTC. This encodes CASSQDSWGEQYF.

The chain employs TRBV18 and TRBJ1-6; D not resolved. Trimming cost V 4 bases and J 0 bases, with 4 bases left between them. Germline-derived CDR1 and CDR2 are KGHSH and LQKENI. This CDR3 spans 14 amino acids. CDR3 sequence (DNA): TGTGCCAGCTCACTGAGCTCCTATAATTCACCCCTCCACTTT. Encoded protein: CASSLSSYNSPLHF.

The sample holds one count of this clone. This chain links TRBV5-5 with TRBJ1-2; 10 bases line up with TRBD1. Germline values: CDR1 SGHKS, CDR2 YYEKEE (reference sequence). CDR3 length equals 13 residues. Unmatched junction bases numbered 4, after V lost 5 bases and J lost 6 bases. CDR3 in amino acids: CASSLTGGDGYTF. CDR3 coding DNA: TGTGCCAGCAGTTTGACAGGGGGCGATGGCTACACCTTC. Supplemented by reference TRBV5-5 and TRBJ1-2, the full variable domain reads DAGVTQSPTHLIKTRGQQVTLRCSPISGHKSVSWYQQVLGQGPQFIFQYYEKEERGRGNFPDRFSARQFPNYSSELNVNALLLGDSALYLCASSLTGGDGYTFGSGTRLTVV.

This chain connects TRBV7-9 to TRBJ2-1; TRBD2 agrees at 16 bases. CDR1 and CDR2 (germline): SEHNR, FQNEAQ (reference sequence). This CDR3 has 18 residues. Trimming removed 5 bases from V and 1 base from J; junction bases left unmatched: 5. The CDR3, as DNA: TGTGCCAGCAGCCCGGGACTAGCGGGAGGGCCGTCCTACAATGAGCAGTTCTTC. Its protein product is CASSPGLAGGPSYNEQFF.

The chain joins TRBV7-2 to TRBJ2-1; 7 positions match TRBD2. V gave up 4 bases and J gave up 0 bases; unmatched junction bases: 6. This CDR3 has 16 amino acids. The germline CDR1 and CDR2 sequences are SGHTA and FQGNSA. In DNA form, the CDR3 reads TGTGCCAGCAGCTCGGGGAGGGATCTCTCCTACAATGAGCAGTTCTTC. It encodes CASSSGRDLSYNEQFF.

V usage is TRBV2 and J usage is TRBJ2-7; 10 bases match TRBD1. Germline V gives CDR1 SNHLY, CDR2 FYNNEI. This CDR3 region has 15 residues. The junction had 9 bases not matched to a gene; V was cut back by 5 bases and J by 5 bases. CDR3 protein: CASSRRPGTGDEQYF. The CDR3 bases are TGTGCCAGCAGTCGAAGGCCCGGGACAGGGGACGAGCAGTACTTC. Filled out from reference TRBV2 and TRBJ2-7, the complete variable domain reads EPEVTQTPSHQVTQMGQEVILRCVPISNHLYFYWYRQILGQKVEFLVSFYNNEISEKSEIFDDQFSVERPDGSNFTLKIRSTKLEDSAMYFCASSRRPGTGDEQYFGPGTRLTVT.

This clone was detected only a few times. The chain uses TRBV28 and TRBJ1-3; D unclear. Germline-derived CDR1 and CDR2 are MDHEN and SYDVKM. The V and J ends lost 6 bases and 4 bases respectively, with 13 bases between them. This CDR3 is built from 14 residues. CDR3 region: CASRLTKQGNTIYF. CDR3 coding DNA: TGTGCCAGCAGGCTAACAAAACAGGGAAACACCATATATTTT. Complete variable domain (other parts from reference TRBV28 and TRBJ1-3): DVKVTQSSRYLVKRTGEKVFLECVQDMDHENMFWYRQDPGLGLRLIYFSYDVKMKEKGDIPEGYSVSREKKERFSLILESASTNQTSMYLCASRLTKQGNTIYFGEGSWLTVV.